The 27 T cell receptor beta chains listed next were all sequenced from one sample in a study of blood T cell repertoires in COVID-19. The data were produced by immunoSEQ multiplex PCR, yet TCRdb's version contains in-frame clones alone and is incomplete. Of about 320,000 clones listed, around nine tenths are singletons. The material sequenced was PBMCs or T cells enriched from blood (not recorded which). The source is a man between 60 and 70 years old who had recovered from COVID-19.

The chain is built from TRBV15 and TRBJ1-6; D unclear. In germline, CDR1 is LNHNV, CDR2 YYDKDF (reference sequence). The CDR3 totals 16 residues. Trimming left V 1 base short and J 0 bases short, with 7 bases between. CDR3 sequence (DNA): TGTGCCACCAGCAGAGGCGGAAGCTCCTATAATTCACCCCTCCACTTT. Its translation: CATSRGGSSYNSPLHF.

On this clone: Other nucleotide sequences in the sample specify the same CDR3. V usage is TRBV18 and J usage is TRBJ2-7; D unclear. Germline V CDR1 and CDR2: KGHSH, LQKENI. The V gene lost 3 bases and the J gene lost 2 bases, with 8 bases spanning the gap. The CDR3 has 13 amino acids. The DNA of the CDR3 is TGTGCCAGCTCACCGGGCAGAACCTACGAGCAGTACTTC. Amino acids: CASSPGRTYEQYF.

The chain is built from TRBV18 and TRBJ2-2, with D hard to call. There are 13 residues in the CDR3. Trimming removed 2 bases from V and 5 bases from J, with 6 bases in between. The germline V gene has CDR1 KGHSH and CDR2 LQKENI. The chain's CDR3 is CASSPRDTGELFF. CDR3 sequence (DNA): TGTGCCAGCTCACCAAGAGATACCGGGGAGCTGTTTTTT.

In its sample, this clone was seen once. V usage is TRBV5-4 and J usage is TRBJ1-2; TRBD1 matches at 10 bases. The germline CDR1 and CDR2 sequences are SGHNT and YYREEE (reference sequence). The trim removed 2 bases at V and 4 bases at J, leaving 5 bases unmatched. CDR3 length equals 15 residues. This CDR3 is CASSFRGTGVYGYTF. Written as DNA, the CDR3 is TGTGCCAGCAGCTTCCGGGGGACAGGGGTCTATGGCTACACCTTC.

The CDR3 protein is CASSLIGGRGRDSYEQYF. The CDR3 DNA follows: TGTGCCAGCAGCTTAATAGGGGGCCGCGGGAGGGACTCCTACGAGCAGTACTTC. V usage is TRBV11-2 and J usage is TRBJ2-7, with 9 bases aligning to TRBD2. The trim removed 2 bases at V and 0 bases at J, leaving 11 bases unmatched. This CDR3 is 18 amino acids long. CDR1 is SGHAT and CDR2 is FQNNGV in the germline V gene.

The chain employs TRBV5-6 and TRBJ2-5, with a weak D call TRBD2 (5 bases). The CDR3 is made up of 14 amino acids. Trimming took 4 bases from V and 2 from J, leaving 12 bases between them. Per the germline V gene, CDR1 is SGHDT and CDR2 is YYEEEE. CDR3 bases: TGTGCCAGCAGCCAAATAGCGCCTCAAGAGACCCAGTACTTC. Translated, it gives CASSQIAPQETQYF.

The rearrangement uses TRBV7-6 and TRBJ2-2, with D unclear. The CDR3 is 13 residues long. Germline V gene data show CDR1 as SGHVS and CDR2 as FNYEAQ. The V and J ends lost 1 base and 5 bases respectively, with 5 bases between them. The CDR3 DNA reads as TGTGCCAGCAGCTTAGGGCAAACCGGGGAGCTGTTTTTT. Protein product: CASSLGQTGELFF.

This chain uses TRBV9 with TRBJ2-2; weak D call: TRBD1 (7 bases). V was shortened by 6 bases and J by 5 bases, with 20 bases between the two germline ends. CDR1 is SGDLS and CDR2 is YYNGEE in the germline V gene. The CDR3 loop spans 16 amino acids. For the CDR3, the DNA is TGTGCCAGCAATAGAGAGCAGGGGGGAGGAACCGGGGAGCTGTTTTTT. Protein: CASNREQGGGTGELFF.

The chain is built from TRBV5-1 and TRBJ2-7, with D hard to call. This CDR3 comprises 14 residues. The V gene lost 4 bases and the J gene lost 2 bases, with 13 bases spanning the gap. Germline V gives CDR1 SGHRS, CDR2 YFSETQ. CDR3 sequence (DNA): TGCGCCAGCAGCGGCCGGAGCGAAACCTACGAGCAGTACTTC. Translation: CASSGRSETYEQYF.

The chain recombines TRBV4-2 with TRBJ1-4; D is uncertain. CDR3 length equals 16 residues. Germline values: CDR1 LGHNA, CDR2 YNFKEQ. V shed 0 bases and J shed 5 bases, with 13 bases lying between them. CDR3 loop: CASSQDLGTSNEKLFF. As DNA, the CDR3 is TGTGCCAGCAGCCAAGATCTTGGCACATCAAATGAAAAACTGTTTTTT.

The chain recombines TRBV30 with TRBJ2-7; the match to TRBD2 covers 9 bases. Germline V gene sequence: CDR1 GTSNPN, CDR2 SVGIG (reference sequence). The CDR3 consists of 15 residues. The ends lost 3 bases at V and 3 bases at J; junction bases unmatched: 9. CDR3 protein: CAWRKSPSGNYEQYF. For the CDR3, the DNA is TGTGCCTGGAGGAAGTCTCCTAGCGGGAACTACGAGCAGTACTTC.

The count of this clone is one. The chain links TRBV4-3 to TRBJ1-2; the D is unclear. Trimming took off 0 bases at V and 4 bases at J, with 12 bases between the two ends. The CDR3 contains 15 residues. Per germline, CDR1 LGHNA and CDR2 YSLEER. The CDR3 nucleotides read TGCGCCAGCAGCCAAGATACGACCACGGGCTATGGCTACACCTTC. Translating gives CASSQDTTTGYGYTF.

The CDR3 is CASSSHRRERGEKLFF. The CDR3 region has the DNA TGTGCCAGCAGCTCCCATCGAAGGGAAAGGGGTGAAAAACTGTTTTTT. The chain links TRBV3-1 (or the pseudogene TRBV3-2) to TRBJ1-4; D is possibly TRBD1 (5 bases). In germline, CDR1 is LGHDT, CDR2 YNNKEL (reference sequence). The CDR3 covers 16 residues. Trimming shortened V by 5 bases and J by 7 bases, and 20 bases separated the two germline ends.

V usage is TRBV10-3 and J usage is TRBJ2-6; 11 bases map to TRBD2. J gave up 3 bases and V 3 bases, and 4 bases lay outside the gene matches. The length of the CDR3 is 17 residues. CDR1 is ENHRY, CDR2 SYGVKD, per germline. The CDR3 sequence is CAISDSGGAYGANVLTF. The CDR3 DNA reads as TGTGCCATCAGTGATAGCGGGGGGGCCTATGGGGCCAACGTCCTGACTTTC.

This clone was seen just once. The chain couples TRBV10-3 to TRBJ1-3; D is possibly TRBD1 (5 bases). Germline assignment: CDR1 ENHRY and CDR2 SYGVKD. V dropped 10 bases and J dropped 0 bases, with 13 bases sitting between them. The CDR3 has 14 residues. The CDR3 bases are TGTGCCACCCAGACAGCTAGCTCTGGAAACACCATATATTTT. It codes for CATQTASSGNTIYF.

The CDR3 sequence: CASSPFMNTEAFF. The CDR3 DNA follows: TGTGCCAGCAGCCCCTTTATGAACACTGAAGCTTTCTTT. The chain joins TRBV7-8 to TRBJ1-1; unclear D gene. This CDR3 region has 13 residues. V gave up 5 bases and J gave up 0 bases, with 7 bases separating them. Germline assignment: CDR1 SGHVS and CDR2 FQNEAQ.

Written as DNA, the CDR3 is TGTGCCAGCAGCCAGCAAGAGACCCAGTACTTC. Protein sequence: CASSQQETQYF. This chain connects TRBV11-2 to TRBJ2-5; no clear D gene. V gave up 5 bases and J gave up 2 bases, with 3 bases separating them. CDR3 size: 11 residues. Germline CDR1 SGHAT, CDR2 FQNNGV.

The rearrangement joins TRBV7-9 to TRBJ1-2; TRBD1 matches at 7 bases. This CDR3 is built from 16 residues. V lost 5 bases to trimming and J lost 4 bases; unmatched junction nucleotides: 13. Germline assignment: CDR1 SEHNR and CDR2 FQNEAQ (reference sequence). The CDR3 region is CASSRPAGTEGYGYTF. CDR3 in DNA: TGTGCCAGCAGCAGACCTGCCGGGACAGAGGGCTATGGCTACACCTTC. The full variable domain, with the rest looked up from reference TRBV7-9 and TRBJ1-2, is DTGVSQNPRHKITKRGQNVTFRCDPISEHNRLYWYRQTLGQGPEFLTYFQNEAQLEKSRLLSDRFSAERPKGSFSTLEIQRTEQGDSAMYLCASSRPAGTEGYGYTFGSGTRLTVV.

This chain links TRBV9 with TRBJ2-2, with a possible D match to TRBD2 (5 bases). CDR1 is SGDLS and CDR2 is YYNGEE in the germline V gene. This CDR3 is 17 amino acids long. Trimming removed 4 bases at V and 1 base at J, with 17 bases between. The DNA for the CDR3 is TGTGCCAGCAGCCACACAACTACCGGGAAGAACACCGGGGAGCTGTTTTTT. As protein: CASSHTTTGKNTGELFF.

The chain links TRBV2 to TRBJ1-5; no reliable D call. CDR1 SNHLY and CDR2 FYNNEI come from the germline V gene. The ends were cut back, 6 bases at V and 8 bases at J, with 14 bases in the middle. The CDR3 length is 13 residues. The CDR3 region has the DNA TGTGCCAGCAGGGACTTGGGAGGCGAGCCCCAGCATTTT. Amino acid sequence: CASRDLGGEPQHF.

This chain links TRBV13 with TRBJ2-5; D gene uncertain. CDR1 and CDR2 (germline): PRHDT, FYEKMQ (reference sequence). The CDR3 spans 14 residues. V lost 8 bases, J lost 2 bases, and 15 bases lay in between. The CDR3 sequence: CASGMMGEQETQYF. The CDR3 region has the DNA TGTGCCAGCGGCATGATGGGCGAACAAGAGACCCAGTACTTC.

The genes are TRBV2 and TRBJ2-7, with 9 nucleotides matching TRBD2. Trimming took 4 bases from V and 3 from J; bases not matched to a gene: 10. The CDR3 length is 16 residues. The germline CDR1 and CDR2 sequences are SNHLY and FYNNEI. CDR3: CASSVVGGRASYEQYF. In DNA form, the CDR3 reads TGTGCCAGCAGTGTGGTCGGCGGGAGGGCCAGCTACGAGCAGTACTTC.

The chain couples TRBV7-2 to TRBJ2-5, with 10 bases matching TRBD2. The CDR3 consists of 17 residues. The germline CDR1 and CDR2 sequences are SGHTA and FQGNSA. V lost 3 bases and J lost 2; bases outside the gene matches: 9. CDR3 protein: CASSLTPSGGLQETQYF. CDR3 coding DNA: TGTGCCAGCAGCTTGACCCCTAGCGGGGGCCTACAAGAGACCCAGTACTTC.

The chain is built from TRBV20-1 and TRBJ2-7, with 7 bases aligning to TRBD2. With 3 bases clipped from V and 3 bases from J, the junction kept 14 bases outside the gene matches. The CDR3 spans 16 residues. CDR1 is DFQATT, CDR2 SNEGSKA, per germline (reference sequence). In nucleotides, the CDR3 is TGCAGTGCTAGTGGGCTAGCGGACAACTACGACTACGAGCAGTACTTC. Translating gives CSASGLADNYDYEQYF.

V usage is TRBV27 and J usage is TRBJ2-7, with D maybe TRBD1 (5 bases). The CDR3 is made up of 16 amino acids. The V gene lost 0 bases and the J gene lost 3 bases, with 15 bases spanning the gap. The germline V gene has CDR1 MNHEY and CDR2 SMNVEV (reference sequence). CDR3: CASSLSPADRIYEQYF. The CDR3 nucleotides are TGTGCCAGCAGTTTATCGCCAGCTGACAGAATCTACGAGCAGTACTTC.

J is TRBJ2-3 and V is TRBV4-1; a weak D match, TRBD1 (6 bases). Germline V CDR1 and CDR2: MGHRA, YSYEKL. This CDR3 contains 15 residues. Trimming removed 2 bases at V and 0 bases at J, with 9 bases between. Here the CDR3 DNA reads TGCGCCAGCAGCCAACCGGGACACAGCACAGATACGCAGTATTTT. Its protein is CASSQPGHSTDTQYF.

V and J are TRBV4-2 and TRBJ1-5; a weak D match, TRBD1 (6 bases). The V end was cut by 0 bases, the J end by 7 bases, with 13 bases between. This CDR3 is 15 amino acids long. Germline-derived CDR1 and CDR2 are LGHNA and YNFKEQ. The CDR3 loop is CASSQDIGGGQPQHF. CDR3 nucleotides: TGTGCCAGCAGCCAAGATATAGGGGGTGGACAGCCCCAGCATTTT.